These 22 T cell receptor beta chains share one sample of origin, sequenced in a study of control samples from healthy donors and cancer patients. Measured with immunoSEQ multiplex PCR; TCRdb has only the in-frame clones, and not every one. Of 75,000 to 95,000 clones in the sample, approximately 93% were seen once. Sequencing was carried out using blood. These receptors were taken from a woman younger than 45 in good health.

The V gene is TRBV5-6, the J gene TRBJ1-1; 9 bases are shared with TRBD1. CDR3 size: 15 residues. Trimming cost V 3 bases and J 5 bases; bases outside gene matches: 8. Germline values: CDR1 SGHDT, CDR2 YYEEEE. Here the CDR3 DNA reads TGTGCCAGCAGCTCTAAACAGGGGGCGGGTACTGAAGCTTTCTTT. Translating gives CASSSKQGAGTEAFF.

This clone appeared once. V usage is TRBV28 and J usage is TRBJ2-1, with D unresolved. CDR1 is MDHEN and CDR2 is SYDVKM in the germline V gene. V was trimmed by 2 bases and J by 11 bases, leaving 7 bases between them. The CDR3 loop spans 11 amino acids. CDR3 region: CASSLLEQQFF. The CDR3 DNA reads as TGTGCCAGCAGTTTACTAGAACAGCAGTTCTTC. The full variable domain, rest sourced from reference TRBV28 and TRBJ2-1, is DVKVTQSSRYLVKRTGEKVFLECVQDMDHENMFWYRQDPGLGLRLIYFSYDVKMKEKGDIPEGYSVSREKKERFSLILESASTNQTSMYLCASSLLEQQFFGPGTRLTVL.

The chain combines TRBV7-9 with TRBJ1-6; D possibly corresponds to TRBD1 (6 bases). The CDR3 covers 14 residues. V was cut by 1 base and J by 9 bases, with 10 bases left in between. CDR1 and CDR2 from the germline V gene are SEHNR and FQNEAQ (reference sequence). In DNA, the CDR3 is TGTGCCAGCAGCTTAGGGGGGCAGAGTTCACCCCTCCACTTT. Protein: CASSLGGQSSPLHF.

This clone appeared a few times. This chain links TRBV2 with TRBJ2-7, with 12 bases lining up with TRBD2. J lost 6 bases, V lost 7 bases, and 10 bases had no gene match. The CDR3 loop spans 15 amino acids. CDR1 and CDR2 (germline): SNHLY, FYNNEI. Written as DNA, the CDR3 is TGTGCCAGCAACGGACTAGCGGGGTCCCAAGCCGAGCAGTACTTC. Translation: CASNGLAGSQAEQYF.

This chain connects TRBV19 to TRBJ1-4; D gene uncertain. Germline assignment: CDR1 LNHDA and CDR2 SQIVND (reference sequence). The CDR3 is made up of 12 amino acids. V dropped 3 bases and J dropped 7 bases, with 6 bases sitting between them. For the CDR3, the DNA is TGTGCCAGTAGTATTTATGGTGAAAAACTGTTTTTT. This gives the protein CASSIYGEKLFF.

This clone was found a few times. The rearrangement links TRBV29-1 to TRBJ1-2, with 8 bases lining up with TRBD1. V was pared by 7 bases and J by 4 bases, with 2 bases of the junction left unmatched. This CDR3 is built from 11 residues. CDR1 and CDR2 from the germline V gene are SQVTM and ANQGSEA. CDR3 nucleotide sequence: TGCAGCGCAACAGGGGGCTATGGCTACACCTTC. It translates to CSATGGYGYTF.

The chain employs TRBV11-1 and TRBJ2-1; D possibly matches TRBD1 or TRBD2 (5 bases each). V was clipped by 5 bases and J by 10 bases, with 12 bases between them. Germline CDR1 SGHAT, CDR2 FQDESV (reference sequence). The CDR3 extends over 12 amino acids. DNA for the CDR3: TGTGCCAGCAGCCGAGGGGCCTGGGAGCAGTTCTTC. Encoded protein: CASSRGAWEQFF.

The chain carries TRBV11-2 and TRBJ1-2; D may be TRBD1 (6 bases). Germline CDR1 and CDR2: SGHAT and FQNNGV. This CDR3 has 14 amino acids. Trimming left V 4 bases short and J 9 bases short, with 18 bases between. The CDR3 nucleotides read TGTGCCAGCAGCTACCCAGACAGGCAGTACAGCTACACCTTC. Amino acid sequence: CASSYPDRQYSYTF. The full variable domain, its missing parts supplied by reference TRBV11-2 and TRBJ1-2, is EAGVAQSPRYKIIEKRQSVAFWCNPISGHATLYWYQQILGQGPKLLIQFQNNGVVDDSQLPKDRFSAERLKGVDSTLKIQPAKLEDSAVYLCASSYPDRQYSYTFGSGTRLTVV.

The chain combines TRBV5-6 with TRBJ1-1; a possible D gene is TRBD1 (5 bases). The CDR3 is made up of 15 amino acids. Trimming removed 0 bases from V and 0 bases from J, with 9 bases in between. Per germline, CDR1 SGHDT and CDR2 YYEEEE. CDR3 bases: TGTGCCAGCAGCTTGGCCGACAGACTGAACACTGAAGCTTTCTTT. Protein: CASSLADRLNTEAFF.

This chain joins TRBV28 and TRBJ1-2; no definite D call. This CDR3 comprises 16 residues. Trimming pared 5 bases from V and 3 bases from J, leaving 19 bases between. CDR1 is MDHEN, CDR2 SYDVKM, per germline. The CDR3 loop is CASSPMGKGSYYGYTF. CDR3 coding DNA: TGTGCCAGCAGTCCAATGGGGAAGGGATCTTACTATGGCTACACCTTC.

The genes are TRBV27 and TRBJ2-2, with D unclear. This CDR3 comprises 12 residues. The germline V gene has CDR1 MNHEY and CDR2 SMNVEV (reference sequence). V was pared by 3 bases and J by 4 bases, with 3 bases between. CDR3 DNA: TGTGCCAGCAGTTTCGGCACCGGGGAGCTGTTTTTT. It encodes CASSFGTGELFF.

V gene TRBV9 combines with J gene TRBJ2-3; D tentatively fits TRBD1 or TRBD2 (5 bases each). This CDR3 is built from 17 residues. Germline-derived CDR1 and CDR2 are SGDLS and YYNGEE. Between the trimmed V and J ends, which lost 0 bases and 6 bases, there was a span of 20 bases. This CDR3 reads CASSVEATGRIRDTQYF. DNA for the CDR3: TGTGCCAGCAGCGTAGAGGCGACGGGACGGATTCGTGATACGCAGTATTTT.

The CDR3 DNA sequence: TGTGCCAGCAGCCAAGGGACAGTAAATAGCAATCAGCCCCAGCATTTT. This encodes CASSQGTVNSNQPQHF. The J gene is TRBJ1-5, the V gene TRBV28, with TRBD1 matching over 7 bases. Germline CDR1 reads MDHEN; CDR2 reads SYDVKM. V lost 6 bases and J lost 0; bases outside the gene matches: 8. The length of the CDR3 is 16 residues.

This clone was detected once. The V and J genes are TRBV19 and TRBJ1-5; D might be TRBD1 (6 bases). Germline CDR1 LNHDA, CDR2 SQIVND (reference sequence). The germline V and J ends were trimmed by 1 base and 5 bases, with 9 bases remaining between them. The CDR3 is 14 amino acids. This CDR3 is CASSIGGGHQPQHF. CDR3 sequence (DNA): TGTGCCAGTAGTATAGGGGGGGGGCATCAGCCCCAGCATTTT.

CDR3 DNA: TGTGCCAGCAGTCCGCGGCCCGCTAGAGGCTACACCTTC. It translates to CASSPRPARGYTF. This rearrangement joins TRBV12-3 or TRBV12-4 to TRBJ1-2; D is unresolved. Trimming left V 5 bases short and J 8 bases short, with 15 bases between. The CDR3 is 13 residues long.

The CDR3: CASSFQGQGLGNEQFF. CDR3 nucleotide sequence: TGCGCCAGCAGCTTTCAGGGACAGGGGCTCGGCAATGAGCAGTTCTTC. V usage is TRBV5-1 and J usage is TRBJ2-1; TRBD1 matches 10 bases. The V gene end was trimmed by 2 bases and the J gene end by 6 bases; junction bases not matched to a gene: 8. The CDR3 covers 16 residues. From germline, CDR1 is SGHRS and CDR2 YFSETQ.

The J gene is TRBJ2-7, the V gene TRBV11-3; TRBD1 aligns across 11 bases. V lost 3 bases, J lost 3 bases, and 1 base stayed unmatched. Germline V gene data show CDR1 as SGHNT and CDR2 as YENEEA. The CDR3 loop spans 14 amino acids. In DNA, the CDR3 is TGTGCCAGCAGCTTGGGGACAGGGGGCTACGAGCAGTACTTC. It is translated as CASSLGTGGYEQYF.

This clone was counted once. For the CDR3, the DNA is TGTGCCAGCAGCTTAGTAGGGACATTTTCACCCCTCCACTTT. Translated: CASSLVGTFSPLHF. V gene TRBV7-2 combines with J gene TRBJ1-6, with TRBD1 as a possible D gene (6 bases). There are 14 residues in the CDR3. The V end was cut by 1 base, the J end by 9 bases, with 10 bases between. Germline loops: CDR1 SGHTA, CDR2 FQGNSA.

This chain joins TRBV28 and TRBJ2-7, with D tentatively TRBD1 (6 bases). The germline CDR1 and CDR2 sequences are MDHEN and SYDVKM. Trimming pared 3 bases from V and 3 bases from J, leaving 15 bases between. This CDR3 has 15 residues. The CDR3 DNA reads as TGTGCCAGCAGTTTTTTAAGTCCAGGGGACTACGAGCAGTACTTC. Protein sequence: CASSFLSPGDYEQYF.

The chain recombines TRBV5-1 with TRBJ1-2; 10 nucleotides line up with TRBD1. CDR1 is SGHRS and CDR2 is YFSETQ in the germline V gene. The CDR3 is made up of 15 amino acids. The V gene end was trimmed by 5 bases and the J gene end by 4 bases; junction bases not matched to a gene: 8. The CDR3, as DNA: TGCGCCAGCAGGCAAGGGACAGGGGTTCTCTATGGCTACACCTTC. This translates into CASRQGTGVLYGYTF. Variable domain in full (rest from reference TRBV5-1 and TRBJ1-2): KAGVTQTPRYLIKTRGQQVTLSCSPISGHRSVSWYQQTPGQGLQFLFEYFSETQRNKGNFPGRFSGRQFSNSRSEMNVSTLELGDSALYLCASRQGTGVLYGYTFGSGTRLTVV.

The rearrangement joins TRBV24-1 to TRBJ2-5; D possibly corresponds to TRBD2 (6 bases). Germline V gene data show CDR1 as KGHDR and CDR2 as SFDVKD. Trimming stripped 7 bases from V and 5 bases from J, with 16 bases between. The CDR3 is 14 amino acids. CDR3 amino acids: CATSRGTARETQYF. The CDR3 DNA sequence: TGTGCCACCAGCCGCGGGACGGCGAGGGAGACCCAGTACTTC.

The gene calls are TRBV24-1 and TRBJ1-1; possibly TRBD1 for D (5 bases). The CDR3 is made up of 13 amino acids. Trimming removed 3 bases from V and 11 bases from J, with 15 bases in between. CDR1 and CDR2 from the germline V gene are KGHDR and SFDVKD. CDR3 bases: TGTGCCACCAGTGATGGTTTTGGGGCAGGGGCTTTCTTT. It yields the protein CATSDGFGAGAFF.